Each of the 32 T cell receptor beta chains below was sequenced from the same sample in a study of blood T cell repertoires in COVID-19. Assay: immunoSEQ multiplex PCR; the TCRdb copy retains only in-frame clones and omits some. In the table there are roughly 100,000 clones, over 75% of which are singletons. The material sequenced was peripheral blood. The receptors derive from a human donor in a cohort sampled during active COVID-19.

This clone has a single count. The chain combines TRBV30 with TRBJ1-2; D may be TRBD1 (5 bases). The V gene lost 8 bases and the J gene lost 2 bases, with 27 bases spanning the gap. The CDR3 is 17 amino acids. The V gene's germline CDR1 is GTSNPN and CDR2 SVGIG (reference sequence). The DNA for the CDR3 is TGTGCCCCCAGACTCAGGGCCCCCCTGCCCATAAACTATGGCTACACCTTC. Its protein is CAPRLRAPLPINYGYTF.

The chain links TRBV30 to TRBJ2-2, with D unresolved. The CDR3 is 14 residues long. Germline-derived CDR1 and CDR2 are GTSNPN and SVGIG (reference sequence). The V end was cut by 1 base, the J end by 4 bases, with 10 bases between. The CDR3 bases are TGTGCCTGGAGTGGAGAATCGATCACCGGGGAGCTGTTTTTT. Its translation: CAWSGESITGELFF.

A single count supports this clone. CDR3: CASSLGSSGETQYF. As DNA, the CDR3 is TGTGCCAGCAGCTTGGGAAGCTCGGGGGAGACCCAGTACTTC. This chain uses TRBV5-4 with TRBJ2-5, with TRBD2 as a possible D gene (5 bases). From germline, CDR1 is SGHNT and CDR2 YYREEE (reference sequence). Trimming pared 0 bases from V and 5 bases from J, leaving 11 bases between. The CDR3 sequence is 14 residues long.

This rearrangement joins TRBV19 to TRBJ2-1, with 11 bases matching TRBD2. The germline V gene encodes CDR1 LNHDA and CDR2 SQIVND (reference sequence). This CDR3 contains 15 residues. J gave up 7 bases and V 7 bases, and 9 bases lay outside the gene matches. The CDR3 protein is CASTLLAGVGNEQFF. CDR3 sequence (DNA): TGTGCCAGTACCCTACTAGCGGGAGTGGGTAATGAGCAGTTCTTC. Variable domain in full (rest from reference TRBV19 and TRBJ2-1): DGGITQSPKYLFRKEGQNVTLSCEQNLNHDAMYWYRQDPGQGLRLIYYSQIVNDFQKGDIAEGYSVSREKKESFPLTVTSAQKNPTAFYLCASTLLAGVGNEQFFGPGTRLTVL.

This chain uses TRBV4-1 with TRBJ2-7; TRBD1 might be the D (6 bases). V lost 5 bases to trimming and J lost 5 bases, with 19 bases between them. The CDR3 covers 15 residues. Germline CDR1 and CDR2: MGHRA and YSYEKL. The CDR3 loop is CASSISPGAVNEQYF. The CDR3 DNA is TGCGCCAGCAGCATCAGCCCAGGGGCGGTAAACGAGCAGTACTTC.

The chain employs TRBV15 and TRBJ1-5; D uncertain. V gave up 4 bases and J gave up 0 bases, with 4 bases separating them. Germline-derived CDR1 and CDR2 are LNHNV and YYDKDF (reference sequence). The length of the CDR3 is 13 residues. CDR3 loop: CATSINSNQPQHF. In DNA, the CDR3 is TGTGCCACCAGCATTAATAGCAATCAGCCCCAGCATTTT.

The chain joins TRBV5-6 to TRBJ2-3, with D maybe TRBD1 (6 bases). The CDR3 consists of 17 residues. CDR1 and CDR2 from the germline V gene are SGHDT and YYEEEE. V was pared by 1 base and J by 1 base, with 16 bases between. CDR3 protein: CASSLSTGSWGTDTQYF. For the CDR3, the DNA is TGTGCCAGCAGCTTGAGTACAGGGAGCTGGGGCACAGATACGCAGTATTTT.

V gene TRBV28 combines with J gene TRBJ2-3; the match to TRBD2 covers 11 bases. Germline loops: CDR1 MDHEN, CDR2 SYDVKM. The CDR3 is made up of 15 amino acids. Germline trimming cut 8 bases from V and 6 bases from J; bases unmatched to any gene: 10. CDR3 coding DNA: TGTGCCAGCCTCCCTAGCGGGAGGCCCCCCGATACGCAGTATTTT. Protein sequence: CASLPSGRPPDTQYF.

The V gene is TRBV5-6, the J gene TRBJ1-4; TRBD1 aligns across 8 bases. J gave up 7 bases and V 1 base, and 6 bases lay outside the gene matches. The CDR3 contains 15 residues. Germline lookup yields CDR1 SGHDT and CDR2 YYEEEE. The chain's CDR3 is CASSLRGRGPEKLFF. The CDR3, as DNA: TGTGCCAGCAGCTTGAGGGGCAGGGGGCCTGAAAAACTGTTTTTT.

V gene TRBV5-6 combines with J gene TRBJ2-7; 8 bases agree with TRBD2. This CDR3 has 14 residues. V lost 6 bases to trimming and J lost 2 bases; unmatched junction nucleotides: 7. Looked up from germline, CDR1 is SGHDT and CDR2 is YYEEEE. This chain's CDR3 is CASTPWTSPYEQYF. The DNA for the CDR3 is TGTGCCAGCACCCCCTGGACTAGCCCCTACGAGCAGTACTTC.

The chain employs TRBV9 and TRBJ2-2; D possibly corresponds to TRBD2 (6 bases). The CDR3 runs 17 residues. Germline V lookup: CDR1 SGDLS, CDR2 YYNGEE. V gave up 0 bases and J gave up 2 bases, with 14 bases separating them. CDR3 sequence: CASSVARGLLNTGELFF. In DNA form, the CDR3 reads TGTGCCAGCAGCGTAGCTCGGGGACTCCTAAACACCGGGGAGCTGTTTTTT.

The chain is built from TRBV7-8 and TRBJ2-3; 8 positions match TRBD2. Germline CDR1 SGHVS, CDR2 FQNEAQ. The V gene end was trimmed by 3 bases and the J gene end by 6 bases; junction bases not matched to a gene: 8. This CDR3 is 15 amino acids long. CDR3 coding DNA: TGTGCCAGCAGCTTTCCTCCCGGGGGGGCGGATACGCAGTATTTT. This encodes CASSFPPGGADTQYF.

The chain uses TRBV5-6 and TRBJ2-7; 7 bases map to TRBD1. The CDR3 is made up of 15 amino acids. V gave up 0 bases and J gave up 3 bases; unmatched junction bases: 6. Germline assignment: CDR1 SGHDT and CDR2 YYEEEE. The CDR3 is CASSLAGQPFYEQYF. The CDR3 nucleotides read TGTGCCAGCAGCTTGGCGGGACAGCCCTTCTACGAGCAGTACTTC.

The V call is TRBV13, the J call TRBJ2-7, with 7 bases fitting TRBD1. The ends lost 0 bases at V and 2 bases at J; junction bases unmatched: 7. This CDR3 is 16 amino acids long. Germline CDR1 and CDR2: PRHDT and FYEKMQ (reference sequence). The CDR3 sequence: CASSLGRTGGTYEQYF. CDR3 bases: TGTGCCAGCAGCTTAGGTCGGACAGGCGGAACCTACGAGCAGTACTTC.

The V gene is TRBV7-9, the J gene TRBJ2-5, with TRBD1 matching over 9 bases. J was trimmed by 1 base and V by 11 bases; bases with no gene match: 2. The CDR3 length is 12 residues. Germline-derived CDR1 and CDR2 are SEHNR and FQNEAQ (reference sequence). CDR3 DNA sequence: TGTGCCGTACAGGGGGCCCAAGAGACCCAGTACTTC. This sequence encodes CAVQGAQETQYF.

The CDR3 reads CASSPSREKLFF. In DNA form, the CDR3 reads TGCGCCAGCAGCCCATCACGGGAAAAACTGTTTTTT. V usage is TRBV4-1 and J usage is TRBJ1-4; D remains ambiguous. The germline V gene encodes CDR1 MGHRA and CDR2 YSYEKL. The CDR3 is 12 amino acids. Trimming shortened V by 4 bases and J by 8 bases, and 8 bases separated the two germline ends.

The chain combines TRBV9 with TRBJ1-2; unclear D gene. The V gene lost 1 base and the J gene lost 0 bases, with 10 bases spanning the gap. Germline V gene lookup returns CDR1 SGDLS and CDR2 YYNGEE. The CDR3 totals 15 residues. CDR3 in DNA: TGTGCCAGCAGCGTATCCGGGATAGCTAACTATGGCTACACCTTC. It codes for CASSVSGIANYGYTF.

The chain joins TRBV9 to TRBJ2-2; no clear D. The CDR3 consists of 13 residues. Germline V gene data show CDR1 as SGDLS and CDR2 as YYNGEE. V lost 4 bases, J lost 7 bases, and 11 bases lay in between. In DNA, the CDR3 is TGTGCCAGCAGCCCGTCGGTTGTCGGGGAGCTGTTTTTT. Its translation is CASSPSVVGELFF.

The V gene is TRBV5-4, the J gene TRBJ2-7, with TRBD1 identical over 10 bases. The V segment lost 0 bases and the J segment 6 bases; nucleotides outside the gene matches: 6. The CDR3 is made up of 15 amino acids. Germline V gene lookup returns CDR1 SGHNT and CDR2 YYREEE (reference sequence). The CDR3 nucleotides read TGTGCCAGCAGCTTGGGGGCGGGACAGGGGCGCGAGCAGTACTTC. Amino acid sequence: CASSLGAGQGREQYF. Filled out from reference TRBV5-4 and TRBJ2-7, the complete variable domain reads ETGVTQSPTHLIKTRGQQVTLRCSSQSGHNTVSWYQQALGQGPQFIFQYYREEENGRGNFPPRFSGLQFPNYSSELNVNALELDDSALYLCASSLGAGQGREQYFGPGTRLTVT.

The rearrangement links TRBV18 to TRBJ2-1; 9 nucleotides line up with TRBD2. Germline V gene sequence: CDR1 KGHSH, CDR2 LQKENI. The V segment lost 3 bases and the J segment 4 bases; nucleotides outside the gene matches: 7. The CDR3 extends over 16 amino acids. The CDR3 DNA reads TGTGCCAGCTCACCGCGGGGTAGCGGGGGATACAATGAGCAGTTCTTC. It translates to CASSPRGSGGYNEQFF. The whole variable domain, remainder taken from reference TRBV18 and TRBJ2-1, is NAGVMQNPRHLVRRRGQEARLRCSPMKGHSHVYWYRQLPEEGLKFMVYLQKENIIDESGMPKERFSAEFPKEGPSILRIQQVVRGDSAAYFCASSPRGSGGYNEQFFGPGTRLTVL.

This clone was seen more than once but under ten times. The gene calls are TRBV27 and TRBJ2-7, with D possibly matching TRBD1 (5 bases). V shed 8 bases and J shed 4 bases, with 18 bases lying between them. From germline, CDR1 is MNHEY and CDR2 SMNVEV (reference sequence). This CDR3 comprises 14 residues. The CDR3 protein is CASRGHSSGYEQYF. The CDR3 DNA sequence: TGTGCCAGCCGTGGACATTCCTCAGGATACGAGCAGTACTTC.

The sample holds one count of this clone. The V and J genes are TRBV7-9 and TRBJ2-1; 9 positions agree with TRBD2. The CDR3 contains 16 residues. Germline V lookup: CDR1 SEHNR, CDR2 FQNEAQ (reference sequence). V was clipped by 2 bases and J by 2 bases; unmatched bases: 4. CDR3 DNA sequence: TGTGCCAGCAGCTTAAAGACTAGCGGTGCCTACAATGAGCAGTTCTTC. This gives the protein CASSLKTSGAYNEQFF.

The J gene is TRBJ1-1, the V gene TRBV6-5, with a weak D call TRBD1 (5 bases). CDR1 is MNHEY, CDR2 SVGAGI, per germline. V was cut by 2 bases and J by 4 bases, with 8 bases left in between. The CDR3 has 13 residues. The CDR3 DNA is TGTGCCAGCAGTTACAGGGGCGCCACTGAAGCTTTCTTT. Translating gives CASSYRGATEAFF.

The chain carries TRBV10-3 and TRBJ2-5; 7 bases map to TRBD1. The CDR3 consists of 15 residues. CDR1 is ENHRY and CDR2 is SYGVKD in the germline V gene. The V gene end was trimmed by 5 bases and the J gene end by 0 bases; junction bases not matched to a gene: 6. CDR3 protein: CAISSGQSYQETQYF. The DNA of the CDR3 is TGTGCCATCAGTTCGGGACAGTCGTACCAAGAGACCCAGTACTTC.

The rearrangement links TRBV7-9 to TRBJ2-7; TRBD1 matches at 9 bases. V was clipped by 0 bases and J by 7 bases; unmatched bases: 4. Germline V gene data show CDR1 as SEHNR and CDR2 as FQNEAQ (reference sequence). The CDR3 is made up of 14 amino acids. The CDR3 region has the DNA TGTGCCAGCAGCTTAGCGGGACAGGGAGGAGAGCAGTACTTC. Its protein product is CASSLAGQGGEQYF.

The V and J genes are TRBV6-5 and TRBJ1-1; 7 positions agree with TRBD1. The CDR3 is made up of 15 amino acids. V gave up 8 bases and J gave up 1 base; unmatched junction bases: 10. Germline V gene lookup returns CDR1 MNHEY and CDR2 SVGAGI. The CDR3 DNA follows: TGTGCCAGCGTCCGGGACAGAGCGAGGAACACTGAAGCTTTCTTT. Protein: CASVRDRARNTEAFF.

The chain is built from TRBV4-2 and TRBJ2-1; weak D call: TRBD2 (6 bases). Germline assignment: CDR1 LGHNA and CDR2 YNFKEQ. The CDR3 loop spans 15 amino acids. Trimming stripped 0 bases from V and 2 bases from J, with 8 bases between. CDR3 sequence (DNA): TGTGCCAGCAGCCAAGAGTCTAGCGCCTACAATGAGCAGTTCTTC. Amino acids: CASSQESSAYNEQFF.

This chain joins TRBV6-6 and TRBJ1-2, with a possible D match to TRBD1 (6 bases). Germline values: CDR1 MNHNY, CDR2 SVGAGI (reference sequence). Trimming removed 5 bases at V and 2 bases at J, with 18 bases between. The CDR3 contains 16 residues. CDR3 in amino acids: CASSTPGQGINYGYTF. The DNA of the CDR3 is TGTGCCAGCAGTACCCCGGGGCAGGGGATCAACTATGGCTACACCTTC.

This chain links TRBV6-5 with TRBJ1-1; 7 bases match TRBD1. Germline V gene sequence: CDR1 MNHEY, CDR2 SVGAGI. The J segment lost 4 bases and the V segment lost 2 bases, leaving 4 bases of the junction unmatched. The CDR3 is made up of 14 amino acids. CDR3 amino acids: CASSYRQGSTEAFF. CDR3 bases: TGTGCCAGCAGTTACCGACAGGGTTCCACTGAAGCTTTCTTT.

The chain has TRBV29-1 and TRBJ1-4; D not resolved. The V end was cut by 7 bases, the J end by 0 bases, with 9 bases between. This CDR3 is built from 13 residues. Germline V gene lookup returns CDR1 SQVTM and CDR2 ANQGSEA. CDR3 coding DNA: TGCAGCGCCGCGTATGCAACTAATGAAAAACTGTTTTTT. Its translation: CSAAYATNEKLFF.

The chain carries TRBV25-1 and TRBJ2-5; 10 nucleotides align to TRBD2. The CDR3 extends over 14 amino acids. The V segment lost 5 bases and the J segment 2 bases; nucleotides outside the gene matches: 2. Per the germline V gene, CDR1 is MGHDK and CDR2 is SYGVNS. The CDR3, as DNA: TGTGCCAGCAGTAGGACTAGCGGACAAGAGACCCAGTACTTC. This encodes CASSRTSGQETQYF.

This clone was seen only once. The chain uses TRBV11-2 and TRBJ2-4; D is perhaps TRBD1 (6 bases). CDR3 length: 20 amino acids. Per germline, CDR1 SGHAT and CDR2 FQNNGV. V was shortened by 0 bases and J by 1 base, with 22 bases between the two germline ends. CDR3 amino acids: CASSLERPGHIMGAKNIQYF. DNA for the CDR3: TGTGCCAGCAGCTTAGAGCGACCGGGACACATAATGGGGGCCAAAAACATTCAGTACTTC.